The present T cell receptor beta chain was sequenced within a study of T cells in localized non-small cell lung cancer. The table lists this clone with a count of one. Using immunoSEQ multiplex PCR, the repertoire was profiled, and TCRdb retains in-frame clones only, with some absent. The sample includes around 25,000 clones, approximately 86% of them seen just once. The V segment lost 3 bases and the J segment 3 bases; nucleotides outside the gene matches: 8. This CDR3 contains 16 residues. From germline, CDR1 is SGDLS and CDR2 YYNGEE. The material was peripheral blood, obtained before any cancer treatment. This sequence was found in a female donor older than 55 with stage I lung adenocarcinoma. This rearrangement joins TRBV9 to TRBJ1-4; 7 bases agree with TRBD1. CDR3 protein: CASSGGGARANEKLFF. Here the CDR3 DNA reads TGTGCCAGCAGCGGAGGGGGCGCGAGAGCTAATGAAAAACTGTTTTTT. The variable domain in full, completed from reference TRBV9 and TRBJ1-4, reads DSGVTQTPKHLITATGQRVTLRCSPRSGDLSVYWYQQSLDQGLQFLIQYYNGEERAKGNILERFSAQQFPDLHSELNLSSLELGDSALYFCASSGGGARANEKLFFGSGTQLSVL.